This TCR beta chain was recorded in a study of CXCR3-negative and CXCR3-positive naive CD8 T cells. Study results and caveats: More hydrophobic TRB CDR3s were found in CXCR3-positive naive cells than in CXCR3-negative naive cells.

Comments on this clonotype: What it binds is unknown.

The method, 5' RACE with UMI labels, was used to prepare the TRB cDNA libraries. Following a re-call of the 5' RACE reads, TCRdb has one entry per CDR3 protein and lacks DNA. The table for this sample gives over 95,000 distinct CDR3 sequences. The germline V gene encodes CDR1 SEHNR and CDR2 FQNEAQ (reference sequence). The CDR3 is 16 residues long. The genes are TRBV7-9 and TRBJ2-1; the TCRdb D gene call, TRBD2, has no DNA to confirm it. Sequencing was carried out using naive CXCR3+ CD8+ T cells from blood. Subset given: CD45RO-CCR7+CD27+CD95- naive CD8+ T cells expressing CXCR3 (TNR3+). This clonotype was obtained from a human donor in good health. Some clones in this sample may be carry-over from other donors' samples. CDR3 sequence: CTSSLVLLAGGDEQFF. Combining the CDR3 with reference TRBV7-9 and TRBJ2-1 gives the whole variable domain DTGVSQNPRHKITKRGQNVTFRCDPISEHNRLYWYRQTLGQGPEFLTYFQNEAQLEKSRLLSDRFSAERPKGSFSTLEIQRTEQGDSAMYLCTSSLVLLAGGDEQFFGPGTRLTVL.